This section outlines one T cell receptor beta chain sequence together with its context. This sample was taken from a study of PD-L1 blockade in urothelial cancer. Across the study: Males with urothelial cancer arising in the bladder constituted most of the roughly 30 patients. From 0 to 3 prior chemotherapy regimens had been given to the patients. Treatment start was followed by blood analysis at 3 weeks (second dose) and again at 6 weeks. Typically, measured as a median, blood samples had 150,000 or so T cells.

The CDR3 consists of 14 residues. Losses at the gene ends were 2 bases for V and 5 bases for J; bases not matched to a gene: 2. Germline V lookup: CDR1 SNHLY, CDR2 FYNNEI. The time point is: pretreatment peripheral blood. Profiling relied on immunoSEQ multiplex PCR, and the TCRdb table lists in-frame clones only, not all of them. The sample yields tens of thousands of clones, approximately 80% seen once. The chain uses TRBV2 and TRBJ2-3; 9 bases are a match to TRBD2. This specimen consisted of PBMCs, obtained around atezolizumab (anti-PD-L1) treatment. The clonotype was recovered from a man in his forties or fifties with urothelial cancer. As DNA, the CDR3 is TGTGCCAGCAGTGAACTGACTAGCGGAGATACGCAGTATTTT. Translation: CASSELTSGDTQYF.